This is a list of T cell receptor beta chains from one sample in a study of blood T cell repertoires in COVID-19. The protocol was immunoSEQ multiplex PCR, while the TCRdb copy is restricted to in-frame clones and leaves out a portion. This sample carries some 130,000 clones, roughly four fifths of them seen once, and the ten largest clones take 15% to 20%. The specimen was PBMCs or T cells enriched from blood (not recorded which). The receptor set was obtained from a man aged 30 to 39 who had recovered from COVID-19. Both conserved end residues are part of each CDR3. A D gene is named only where the DNA matches it firmly. Expanded clones get a size class; other rows say once, few or many, or leave the size out.

TRBV5-1	TRBJ2-2	-	-	TGCGCCAGCAGCTTAGGGGACACTTCGAACACCGGGGAGCTGTTTTTT	CASSLGDTSNTGELFF
TRBV29-1	TRBJ2-1	-	TRBD2	TGCAGCGCGACAACCGGGACTAGTTCGAGAAATGAGCAGTTCTTC	CSATTGTSSRNEQFF
TRBV18	TRBJ2-5	once	TRBD1	TGTGCCAGCTCACCACCGACAGGGAAAGAGACCCAGTACTTC	CASSPPTGKETQYF
TRBV19	TRBJ2-1	-	-	TGTGCCAGTAGCTGGCAGGGAATTGAGCAGTTCTTC	CASSWQGIEQFF
TRBV19	TRBJ1-5	-	-	TGTGCCAGTAGTAAGGGGTCTGTACGGAGCAATCAGCCCCAGCATTTT	CASSKGSVRSNQPQHF
TRBV29-1	TRBJ1-1	-	-	TGCAGCGTTGAACAACAGGGTCTCGGCACTGAAGCTTTCTTT	CSVEQQGLGTEAFF
TRBV12-5	TRBJ2-1	once	TRBD2	TGTGCTAGTGGTTTGGTGAGGGAGGGCTTCAACGATGAGCAGTTCTTC	CASGLVREGFNDEQFF
TRBV29-1	TRBJ1-2	-	-	TGCAGCGTTACGGGGAATTATGGCTACACCTTC	CSVTGNYGYTF
TRBV5-4	TRBJ2-6	-	TRBD1	TGTGCCAGCAGCGCCGACAGGGTCAGTGGGGCCAACGTCCTGACTTTC	CASSADRVSGANVLTF
TRBV30	TRBJ1-2	-	TRBD1	TGTGCCTGGAAGTCAGGTGCAGGGGGCTGGTATGGCTACACCTTC	CAWKSGAGGWYGYTF
TRBV18	TRBJ1-6	-	TRBD1	TGTGCCAGCTCGCTTGACAGGGGTTCACCCCTCCACTTT	CASSLDRGSPLHF
TRBV27	TRBJ2-7	-	-	TGTGCCAGCAGGGGGATCGGACAGATCTCGGCCTACGAGCAGTACTTC	CASRGIGQISAYEQYF
TRBV27	TRBJ1-4	-	TRBD1	TGTGCCAGCAGCCGACAGGGGGAACGTGAAAAACTGTTTTTT	CASSRQGEREKLFF
TRBV27	TRBJ2-3	-	TRBD1	TGTGCCAGCAGTTTCGTGGGACAGGGAGTGGGAACGTCGCAGTATTTT	CASSFVGQGVGTSQYF
TRBV7-9	TRBJ2-5	-	-	TGTGCCAGCAGCCCACCAGGGGCAGGGGAGACCCAGTACTTC	CASSPPGAGETQYF
TRBV9	TRBJ2-2	few	-	TGTGCCAGCAGCGTAGGAGGGAATGGGGAGCTGTTTTTT	CASSVGGNGELFF
TRBV6-1	TRBJ1-5	-	-	TGTGCCAGCAGTGTGTACAGGGTAAATAGCAATCAGCCCCAGCATTTT	CASSVYRVNSNQPQHF
TRBV5-1	TRBJ2-5	-	TRBD1	TGCGCCAGCAGCTTGCCGACAGGGGCAGAGACCCAGTACTTC	CASSLPTGAETQYF
TRBV19	TRBJ2-5	-	-	TGTGCCAGTGGACAGCCCGGGGGGCGGCAGACCCAGTACTTC	CASGQPGGRQTQYF
TRBV9	TRBJ2-3	-	-	TGTGCCAGCAGCTTTGGGGGGGCTATCACAGATACGCAGTATTTT	CASSFGGAITDTQYF
TRBV5-4	TRBJ2-7	-	TRBD2	TGTGCCAGCAGCTTGGCCGGGACTAGCGGACCCTACGAGCAGTACTTC	CASSLAGTSGPYEQYF
TRBV6-5	TRBJ2-7	-	-	TGTGCCAGCTGCCCGGGTCGGAGGGCCTTCTACGAGCAGTACTTC	CASCPGRRAFYEQYF
TRBV5-1	TRBJ1-1	-	-	TGCGCCAGCAGCTTCGCGGGGCCTACTGAAGCTTTCTTT	CASSFAGPTEAFF
TRBV5-4	TRBJ1-6	-	TRBD1	TGTGCCAGCAGCTTGAGGGACAGGGGCTCACCCCTCCACTTT	CASSLRDRGSPLHF
TRBV18	TRBJ2-5	once	-	TGTGCCAGCTCACCAAGAAACCAGGAGACCCAGTACTTC	CASSPRNQETQYF
TRBV6-5	TRBJ1-2	-	TRBD1	TGTGCCAGCAGTTACTACAGGGGCCGACCCGTGGGCTACACCTTC	CASSYYRGRPVGYTF
TRBV29-1	TRBJ1-1	-	-	TGCAGCGTCCTGAAGGAGGATCGCACTGAAGCTTTCTTT	CSVLKEDRTEAFF
TRBV7-6	TRBJ1-4	-	TRBD1	TGTGCCAGCAGCTTAGTGGGGACAGGGGAAAAACTGTTTTTT	CASSLVGTGEKLFF
TRBV9	TRBJ2-3	-	TRBD2	TGTGCCAGCAGCTCCGGGACTAGCGACACAGATACGCAGTATTTT	CASSSGTSDTDTQYF
TRBV4-1	TRBJ2-7	-	TRBD1	TGCGCCAGCAGCCAAGATCGGGACAGGGCTAATTCCTACGAGCAGTACTTC	CASSQDRDRANSYEQYF
TRBV4-1	TRBJ2-7	-	TRBD2	TGCGCCAGCAGCCAAGATACTAGCGGGACTTCCTACGAGCAGTACTTC	CASSQDTSGTSYEQYF
TRBV5-1	TRBJ1-5	-	TRBD1	TGCGCCAGCAGCCAGACAGGGGATAGCAATCAGCCCCAGCATTTT	CASSQTGDSNQPQHF
TRBV19	TRBJ2-1	once	TRBD1	TGTGCCAGTTCCCCAGTGGGACAGGGGAGAAATGAGCAGTTCTTC	CASSPVGQGRNEQFF
TRBV3-1/TRBV3-2	TRBJ2-2	-	TRBD2	TGTGCCAGCAGCCAAGGAGCAGCGGGAGAGCTACACACCGGGGAGCTGTTTTTT	CASSQGAAGELHTGELFF
TRBV2	TRBJ1-5	-	-	TGTGCCAGCAGTGTTAGGGGTAGGGATCAGCCCCAGCATTTT	CASSVRGRDQPQHF
TRBV9	TRBJ2-7	-	TRBD1	TGTGCCAGCAGCGTAGGGGACAGGGGGCTGGGTGAGCAGTACTTC	CASSVGDRGLGEQYF
TRBV5-1	TRBJ1-4	-	TRBD1	TGCGCCAGCAGCGAGGGGGACAGTGCAACTAATGAAAAACTGTTTTTT	CASSEGDSATNEKLFF
TRBV7-9	TRBJ2-1	-	-	TGTGCCAGCAGCTTAGCTCGCGACAGCACCCCCACCTCCTACAATGAGCAGTTCTTC	CASSLARDSTPTSYNEQFF
TRBV27	TRBJ2-2	few	-	TGTGCCAGCAGTTTGGGTAGGGGCACCGGGGAGCTGTTTTTT	CASSLGRGTGELFF
TRBV24-1	TRBJ2-3	-	-	TGTGCCACCAGCGCGGGGTCAGATACGCAGTATTTT	CATSAGSDTQYF
TRBV7-3	TRBJ1-3	-	TRBD1	TGTGCCAGCAGCTTAATGGGGACAGGAGCAAACACCATATATTTT	CASSLMGTGANTIYF
TRBV4-2	TRBJ1-2	-	-	TGTGCCAGCAGCCCCACTCCGGGGGTCGATGGCTACACCTTC	CASSPTPGVDGYTF
TRBV5-6	TRBJ1-1	-	-	TGTGCCAGCAGCTTCGTGAACACTGAAGCTTTCTTT	CASSFVNTEAFF
TRBV28	TRBJ1-5	-	-	TGTGCCAGCAGTCGCGGTTATCAGCCCCAGCATTTT	CASSRGYQPQHF
TRBV25-1	TRBJ2-6	-	-	TGTGCCAGCTCCCGTACACCCTCTGGGGCCAACGTCCTGACTTTC	CASSRTPSGANVLTF
TRBV5-1	TRBJ2-2	-	-	TGCGCCAGCAGCCCCCTAGCTGGGCAGACCGGGGAGCTGTTTTTT	CASSPLAGQTGELFF
TRBV5-1	TRBJ1-6	-	TRBD1	TGCGCCAGCAGCCTTGGACAGGGTACCAAATCACCCCTCCACTTT	CASSLGQGTKSPLHF
TRBV15	TRBJ2-3	-	-	TGTGCCACCAGCAACCCCTCTTGGACAGCGAGCACAGATACGCAGTATTTT	CATSNPSWTASTDTQYF
TRBV11-3	TRBJ1-1	-	-	TGTGCCAGCAGCTTAGATTCCGGGGGCACTGAAGCTTTCTTT	CASSLDSGGTEAFF
TRBV19	TRBJ2-5	-	-	TGTGCCAGTAGTCCTCTCCCGGGGGGCCCTGGCGGTGAGACCCAGTACTTC	CASSPLPGGPGGETQYF
TRBV5-8	TRBJ1-1	-	TRBD1	TGTGCCAGCAGAAGACAGGGGGAAGCTTTCTTT	CASRRQGEAFF
TRBV2	TRBJ1-1	-	TRBD1	TGTGCCAGAGGGGACAGTAAGAACACTGAAGCTTTCTTT	CARGDSKNTEAFF
TRBV4-2	TRBJ1-2	-	TRBD1	TGTGCCAGCAGCCAACGGGTTTCCGGGACAGGGGGAAGCGACTATGGCTACACCTTC	CASSQRVSGTGGSDYGYTF
TRBV19	TRBJ1-2	few	-	TGTGCCAGTAGTACCTCGGGACAAACGTATGGCTACACCTTC	CASSTSGQTYGYTF